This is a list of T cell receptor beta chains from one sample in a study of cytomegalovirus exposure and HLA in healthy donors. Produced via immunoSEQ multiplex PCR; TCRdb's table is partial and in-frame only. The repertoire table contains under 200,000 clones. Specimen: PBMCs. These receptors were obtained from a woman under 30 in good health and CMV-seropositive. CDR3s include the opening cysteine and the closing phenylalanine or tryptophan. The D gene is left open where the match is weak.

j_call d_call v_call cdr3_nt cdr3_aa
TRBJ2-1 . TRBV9 TGTGCCAGCAGCGTAGCTCATGGACTATCCTACAATGAGCAGTTCTTC CASSVAHGLSYNEQFF
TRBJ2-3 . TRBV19 TGTGCCAGTAGTAACCCCCTCTACGCCAAATATCGCACAGATACGCAGTATTTT CASSNPLYAKYRTDTQYF
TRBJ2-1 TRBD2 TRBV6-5 TGTGCCAGCAAAATTAGCGGGGGCTCCTACAATGAGCAGTTCTTC CASKISGGSYNEQFF
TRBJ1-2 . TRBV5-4 TGTGCCAGCAGCTTTCTCCTCAGGGGAAGCTATGGCTACACCTTC CASSFLLRGSYGYTF
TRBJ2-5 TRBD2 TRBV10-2 TGCGCCAGCAGACCGGGGGGAGGGGAGACCCAGTACTTC CASRPGGGETQYF
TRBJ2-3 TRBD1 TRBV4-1 TGCGCCAGCAGCCAAGATTGGGGCAGGGGGATAATCGCGAGAAGCACAGATACGCAGTATTTT CASSQDWGRGIIARSTDTQYF
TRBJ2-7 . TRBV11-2 TGTGCCAGCAGCCGGACAACCTACGAGCAGTACTTC CASSRTTYEQYF
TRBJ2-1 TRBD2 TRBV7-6 TGTGCCAGCAGCTTTGGGCGGGAGATGTACAATGAGCAGTTCTTC CASSFGREMYNEQFF
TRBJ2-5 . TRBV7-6 TGTGCCAGCAGCCCTCTAGGAGGAGAGACCCAGTACTTC CASSPLGGETQYF
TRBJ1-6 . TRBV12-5 TGTGCTAGTGTTGGAACAGGGACTTCACCCCTCCACTTT CASVGTGTSPLHF